Described below is a single TCR beta chain sequence and its context. The specificity of this receptor is unknown. Base-call qualities are not available, and no considerably larger clone is one nucleotide away. A second Seattle source provided samples from volunteer blood donors who had recovered from COVID-19. Collaborating institutions collected whole blood in K2EDTA tubes following their own protocols. For TCRbeta analysis, collaborators shipped samples in one of three forms: frozen whole blood, isolated PBMCs, or DNA extracted from either of those sample types. This specimen comes from a study of blood T cell repertoires in COVID-19 (TCRdb year 2020). Looking at the study overall: The collaborator samples originated in the United States, Italy and Spain and spanned the acute and convalescent phases of COVID-19. The prospective study material was composed of cDNA or gDNA derived from T cells, B-cell-depleted T cells, or PBMCs. Subjects who had been exposed to COVID-19, were actively infected with it, or had recovered from it provided the deeply sampled blood TCRbeta repertoires that made up the dataset. A freely available public database, intended as a resource for researchers studying the immune response to SARS-CoV-2, is where the repertoires were released. The samples were drawn from the first 160 participants of the ongoing ImmuneRACE study and from 950 to 1,500 subjects provided by 6 global collaborators. A de-identified subject ID, COVID-19 status, age in years and sex were almost always included in the sample metadata. Where HLA class I and class II types were available, the types were taken from metadata supplied by the sample provider, not from assay-based typing. What the research found in general, with its limitations: How much clinical and demographic metadata was included differed by source and by participant, and the metadata was provided uncurated.

TCRbeta CDR3 regions were amplified from genomic DNA by means of the immunoSEQ Assay, a bias-controlled multiplex PCR. The original pipeline was this. The number of nucleated cells in each sample was estimated by amplification of reference gene primers within the assay. Sequence reads were collapsed and filtered to measure the absolute abundance of every unique TCRbeta CDR3 rearrangement. For each sample, productive Simpson clonality was calculated as the square root of Simpson's diversity index over productive rearrangements. TCRdb provides this immuneACCESS table in a form limited to in-frame rearrangements. Some clones are lacking; in checked studies, under half of them reflect an unresolved V gene, and why the rest are absent is not known. That table gives V, J and clone size, and the DNA gave D and trimming. Across this sample there are hundreds of thousands of clones, with 83% seen only once. Over 9% of the sample is taken by the ten largest.

V and J are truncated by 3 bases and 6 bases respectively, leaving an intervening sequence of 15 bases. CDR1 and CDR2 (SGHVS, FNYEAQ) derive from the germline V gene. The CDR3, from cysteine to phenylalanine, totals 16 residues. Only the CDR3 region is kept as DNA, spanning 48 bases read in frame from base 1. This TCR came from a woman aged 45-65 years who had recovered from COVID-19. Recombination linked TRBV7-6 to TRBJ1-6; the D gene is perhaps TRBD1, from 5 matching bases. Sequenced input: peripheral blood. The DNA is TGTGCCAGCAGCTTGTCGAATGGCAGGGCTAATTCACCCCTCCACTTT. Translated, this gives CASSLSNGRANSPLHF.